These 16 T cell receptor beta chains came from one sample sequenced in a study of T cells in Graves' hyperthyroidism and ophthalmopathy (dated by TCRdb to the late 2010s). Library creation used multiplex PCR. The sample was run on an Illumina HiSeq 2000. The TCR beta CDR3 regions were amplified from the RNA transcripts. For the first round of RT-PCR on the TCR CDR3, the HTBI primer set was used together with the Qiagen OneStep RT-PCR kit. The public sequencing data were trimmed at Q25 with fastp and processed into clonotypes with MiXCR by TCRdb, which kept only in-frame beta chains. Every entry covers one CDR3 protein and lists the most common genes and DNA from its rows. The sample table holds approximately 330,000 distinct CDR3 sequences, of which roughly 15% were seen once. In total, the top ten clones hold 34% of the sample. Sequenced: blood. The receptors derive from a woman aged 35 to 49 with Graves' ophthalmopathy.

This clonotype has just a few counts. An end of the junction differs from the germline gene, which may be a read error. The gene calls are TRBV12-3 or TRBV12-4 and TRBJ2-3, with D unclear. The CDR3 runs to 11 residues. The CDR3 protein is CAGSSIDTQYF. The CDR3 nucleotides are TGTGCCGGCAGCTCTATCGATACGCAGTATTTT.

V usage is TRBV6-1 and J usage is TRBJ1-2; no definite D call. Germline assignment: CDR1 MNHNS and CDR2 SASEGT. The CDR3 is 15 amino acids. The ends were cut back, 7 bases at V and 3 bases at J, with 18 bases in the middle. CDR3 DNA sequence: TGTGCCAGCAACACCATATGGACGGACGACTATGGCTACACCTTC. It translates to CASNTIWTDDYGYTF.

This clonotype was observed many times. This chain links TRBV2 with TRBJ2-3; 9 nucleotides align to TRBD1. CDR1 SNHLY and CDR2 FYNNEI come from the germline V gene. There are 14 residues in the CDR3. After removal of 6 bases from V and 7 bases from J, the junction contained 8 bases not matched to a gene. The CDR3 sequence: CASRDRGLRNTQYF. Here the CDR3 DNA reads TGTGCCAGCAGAGACAGGGGGTTGAGGAATACGCAGTATTTT.

This clonotype was recorded at least ten times. The chain is built from TRBV28 and TRBJ1-1, with no clear D. Between the trimmed V and J ends, which lost 7 bases and 6 bases, there was a span of 15 bases. This CDR3 has 13 amino acids. Germline V gene sequence: CDR1 MDHEN, CDR2 SYDVKM. The CDR3 coding sequence is TGTGCCAGCACCTCCCCTAGGAGTCCTGAAGCTTTCTTT. Its protein is CASTSPRSPEAFF. The whole variable domain, remainder taken from reference TRBV28 and TRBJ1-1, is DVKVTQSSRYLVKRTGEKVFLECVQDMDHENMFWYRQDPGLGLRLIYFSYDVKMKEKGDIPEGYSVSREKKERFSLILESASTNQTSMYLCASTSPRSPEAFFGQGTRLTVV.

V and J are TRBV6-2 or TRBV6-3 and TRBJ2-5, with 7 nucleotides matching TRBD2. This CDR3 has 14 amino acids. CDR1 and CDR2 (germline): MNHEY, SVGEGT. V lost 0 bases, J lost 7 bases, and 5 bases stayed unmatched. The CDR3 nucleotides read TGTGCCAGCAGTTACTCGTCGGGGAGGGGGACCCAGTACTTC. Translating it yields CASSYSSGRGTQYF.

This clonotype was seen repeatedly, ten times or more. The V gene is TRBV29-1, the J gene TRBJ2-2; D gene ambiguous. Germline CDR1 is SQVTM and CDR2 is ANQGSEA. V was clipped by 4 bases and J by 5 bases, with 11 bases between them. CDR3 length: 13 amino acids. CDR3 region: CSVADVWTGELFF. The CDR3 coding sequence is TGCAGCGTTGCAGACGTGTGGACCGGGGAGCTGTTTTTT.

This clonotype was seen ten or more times. The rearrangement uses TRBV6-1 and TRBJ2-1, with D unresolved. The CDR3 runs 12 residues. With 8 bases removed from V and 10 bases from J, the gap between germline ends came to 15 bases. From germline, CDR1 is MNHNS and CDR2 SASEGT. CDR3 DNA sequence: TGTGCCAGCGGACCAAAAGTATTAGAGCAGTTCTTC. Translated, it gives CASGPKVLEQFF.

This clonotype was seen repeatedly, ten times or more. The chain has TRBV6-5 and TRBJ1-5, with 9 nucleotides matching TRBD1. CDR1 is MNHEY and CDR2 is SVGAGI in the germline V gene. This CDR3 contains 17 residues. V lost 4 bases, J lost 6 bases, and 13 bases stayed unmatched. This CDR3 reads CASSFLQPGQGRQPQHF. DNA of the CDR3: TGTGCCAGCAGTTTCCTCCAACCGGGACAGGGCCGTCAGCCCCAGCATTTT.

This clonotype was picked up many times. The genes are TRBV2 and TRBJ1-5; a possible D gene is TRBD1 (6 bases). The germline gives CDR1 SNHLY, CDR2 FYNNEI. The CDR3 loop spans 15 amino acids. V was trimmed by 5 bases and J by 3 bases, leaving 14 bases between them. The CDR3 loop is CASSPQGQPNQPQHF. The CDR3 coding sequence is TGTGCCAGCAGTCCACAGGGCCAACCCAATCAGCCCCAGCATTTT.

This clonotype was found many times. The J gene is TRBJ1-2, the V gene TRBV11-2; D remains unclear. Trimming took 0 bases from V and 8 from J, leaving 10 bases between them. The germline V gene encodes CDR1 SGHAT and CDR2 FQNNGV. This CDR3 spans 13 amino acids. The CDR3 DNA follows: TGTGCCAGCAGCTTAGATAACCGAGGGGGCTACACCTTC. Its translation is CASSLDNRGGYTF.

In its sample, this clonotype was seen many times. CDR3 amino acids: CASRVGPPLGRNEQFF. CDR3 DNA sequence: TGTGCCAGCAGAGTTGGGCCCCCTCTAGGACGCAATGAGCAGTTCTTC. The chain carries TRBV28 and TRBJ2-1; D is uncertain. Germline values: CDR1 MDHEN, CDR2 SYDVKM. The CDR3 has 16 residues. V lost 6 bases to trimming and J lost 6 bases, with 21 bases between them.

The gene calls are TRBV20-1 and TRBJ2-3; D ambiguous. The CDR3 contains 14 residues. The ends were cut back, 6 bases at V and 4 bases at J, with 17 bases in the middle. CDR1 is DFQATT, CDR2 SNEGSKA, per germline (reference sequence). Here the CDR3 reads CSAQDPRFPDTQYF. Here the CDR3 DNA reads TGCAGTGCCCAGGACCCTAGATTCCCAGATACGCAGTATTTT.

This clonotype was recorded many times. The J gene is TRBJ2-5, the V gene TRBV11-2; 11 bases are shared with TRBD2. J lost 4 bases, V lost 1 base, and 8 bases had no gene match. From germline, CDR1 is SGHAT and CDR2 FQNNGV. This CDR3 comprises 17 residues. The CDR3, as DNA: TGTGCCAGCAGCTTAGCCCCCCGTGGACTAGCGGGAGAGACCCAGTACTTC. The encoded protein is CASSLAPRGLAGETQYF.

The chain links TRBV19 to TRBJ2-7; no definite D call. Per the germline V gene, CDR1 is LNHDA and CDR2 is SQIVND (reference sequence). The CDR3 consists of 18 residues. Trimming shortened V by 6 bases and J by 2 bases, and 26 bases separated the two germline ends. The CDR3 region has the DNA TGTGCCAGTAGACGAAAGGACCTGCTAGGGTGGATTACCTACGAGCAGTACTTC. This codes for CASRRKDLLGWITYEQYF.

This clonotype has only a few counts. The chain has TRBV5-1 and TRBJ1-1; D gene unclear. This CDR3 spans 16 amino acids. The germline gives CDR1 SGHRS, CDR2 YFSETQ. Trimming shortened V by 0 bases and J by 4 bases, and 16 bases separated the two germline ends. DNA for the CDR3: TGCGCCAGCAGCTTGGCGATCGGGAAATCGAGCACTGAAGCTTTCTTT. Its translation is CASSLAIGKSSTEAFF.

This clonotype showed up many times. V is TRBV6-4 and J is TRBJ1-1; no definite D call. This CDR3 has 13 residues. Deletions cut 0 bases from V and 8 bases from J, with 10 bases between. Germline loops: CDR1 MRHNA, CDR2 SNTAGT. The CDR3 DNA is TGTGCCAGCAGTGACTCCAGGCTTGGGGAAGCTTTCTTT. Translation gives CASSDSRLGEAFF.